This TCR beta chain appears in the sequencing data of a study of T cell responses to AZD1222 COVID-19 vaccine. Broader study findings: In a largely white British group with more females than males, clonal diversity was possibly underestimated. Distributed over spike, vaccine-associated CD4 TCRs predominated at 160-218 and 743-854.

The method was immunoSEQ multiplex PCR; TCRdb's version includes in-frame clones alone and lacks a portion of them. The sample has 150,000 to 200,000 clones, approximately 94% seen once; the top ten hold under 6%. Germline V gene data show CDR1 as SGHRS and CDR2 as YFSETQ. The CDR3 is 14 amino acids. With V trimmed by 5 bases and J by 8 bases, 6 bases remained unmatched. With regard to this clone: Its cognate antigen is unknown.

The specimen comprised peripheral blood, sampled 28 days after the second AZD1222 dose. V usage is TRBV5-1 and J usage is TRBJ1-4, with TRBD1 matching 10 bases. The TCR was taken from an adult who received the AZD1222 COVID-19 vaccine. CDR3 loop: CASRRDRGEEKLFF. Written as DNA, the CDR3 is TGCGCCAGCAGACGGGACAGGGGAGAAGAAAAACTGTTTTTT. Full variable domain (missing parts from reference TRBV5-1 and TRBJ1-4): KAGVTQTPRYLIKTRGQQVTLSCSPISGHRSVSWYQQTPGQGLQFLFEYFSETQRNKGNFPGRFSGRQFSNSRSEMNVSTLELGDSALYLCASRRDRGEEKLFFGSGTQLSVL.